These T cell receptor beta chains were read from a single sample in a study of T cell changes during pregnancy in multiple sclerosis. Sequencing used immunoSEQ multiplex PCR; TCRdb keeps in-frame clones, though not all of them. The sample includes 25,000 to 30,000 clones, roughly 90% of them seen just once. The sample was CD8+ T cells from peripheral blood mononuclear cells, taken after pregnancy. The source of these receptors is a female donor with multiple sclerosis, enrolled in a pregnancy study. Both conserved end residues are part of each CDR3. D genes are given only for firm matches. The size field is filled for only some rows; it gives once, few, many or a size class.

J gene	V gene	D gene	clone size	CDR3 DNA	CDR3 protein
TRBJ1-1	TRBV19	-	medium-sized	TGTGCCAGTAGTCGTAGACAGGAGTACACTGAAGCTTTCTTT	CASSRRQEYTEAFF
TRBJ2-7	TRBV2	-	-	TGTGCCAGCGGGTACCGGCCGACAGTGTCCTACGAGCAGTACTTC	CASGYRPTVSYEQYF
TRBJ2-5	TRBV10-3	TRBD1	medium-sized	TGTGCCATCAGTGAAGGGACAGGGGATACGGAGACCCAGTACTTC	CAISEGTGDTETQYF
TRBJ2-1	TRBV4-3	-	-	TGCGCCAGCAGCCAAGAAGCACAGGGCGTAACCTCCTACAATGAGCAGTTCTTC	CASSQEAQGVTSYNEQFF
TRBJ2-6	TRBV2	TRBD1	-	TGTGCCATACGACCGACAGGGGTCGGGGCCAACGTCCTGACTTTC	CAIRPTGVGANVLTF
TRBJ2-5	TRBV6-1	TRBD2	-	TGTGCCAGCAGTAAGCTAGCGGGGGGCGAGGAGACCCAGTACTTC	CASSKLAGGEETQYF
TRBJ2-3	TRBV7-6	TRBD2	-	TGTGCCAGCAGCTTAAGCGGGGGCACAGATACGCAGTATTTT	CASSLSGGTDTQYF
TRBJ2-5	TRBV30	TRBD2	-	TGTGCCTGGCTGGGGGTGGGAGGACTAGCGGAGCTCCAAGAGACCCAGTACTTC	CAWLGVGGLAELQETQYF
TRBJ2-1	TRBV28	TRBD2	-	TGTGCCAGCAGAGAACTAGCGCGTTATTCCTACAATGAGCAGTTCTTC	CASRELARYSYNEQFF
TRBJ2-1	TRBV7-2	TRBD2	-	TGTGCCAGCAGGGGCTGGGGGGGAAGGGATGAGCAGTTCTTC	CASRGWGGRDEQFF
TRBJ1-4	TRBV15	-	-	TGTGCCACCAGCAGGGAGAATGAAAAACTGTTTTTT	CATSRENEKLFF
TRBJ2-7	TRBV7-2	-	-	TGTGCCAGCAGTGAGACGGCCACTGGGGGGGAGCAGTACTTC	CASSETATGGEQYF
TRBJ2-2	TRBV7-3	TRBD2	-	TGTGCCAGCAGCTTAGGCAGTAGCGGGGGCACCGGGGAGCTGTTTTTT	CASSLGSSGGTGELFF
TRBJ1-3	TRBV27	-	-	TGTGCCAGCAGTTTAAGGGGGTTCGGAAACACCATATATTTT	CASSLRGFGNTIYF
TRBJ1-1	TRBV5-1	-	-	TGCGCCAGCAGCTTGGGACACCAAAACACTGAAGCTTTCTTT	CASSLGHQNTEAFF
TRBJ1-1	TRBV30	TRBD1	-	TGTGCCTGGCCACAGGGGAAGTACCCTGAAGCTTTCTTT	CAWPQGKYPEAFF
TRBJ1-1	TRBV29-1	-	few	TGCAGCGTTGTCGGGGGACGGGGCGGAGGCGAAGCTTTCTTT	CSVVGGRGGGEAFF
TRBJ2-1	TRBV29-1	TRBD2	few	TGCAGCGTTGTCGTTAGGGCGCGGGAGGCCTACAATGAGCAGTTCTTC	CSVVVRAREAYNEQFF
TRBJ2-7	TRBV5-6	TRBD1	-	TGTGCCAGCAGCTCCCCGACAGGGTTAAATGCCTACGAGCAGTACTTC	CASSSPTGLNAYEQYF
TRBJ2-5	TRBV7-2	-	-	TGTGCCAGCAGCTTATGGGTAGCAGAGACCCAGTACTTC	CASSLWVAETQYF
TRBJ2-3	TRBV6-4	TRBD2	-	TGTGCCAGCAGTGACCCGGGACTAGCGGGAGTCATAAGGACAGATACGCAGTATTTT	CASSDPGLAGVIRTDTQYF
TRBJ2-2	TRBV5-6	-	-	TGTGCCAGCAGCTTGTATTCTCAGGCTCGCCAGAGCACCGGGGAGCTGTTTTTT	CASSLYSQARQSTGELFF
TRBJ1-1	TRBV30	-	-	TGTGCCTGGACGGCGCGGGGAATGAACACTGAAGCTTTCTTT	CAWTARGMNTEAFF
TRBJ2-2	TRBV9	TRBD1	-	TGTGCCAGCAGCGCCTACCAGGGGGTTACCGGGGAGCTGTTTTTT	CASSAYQGVTGELFF
TRBJ2-1	TRBV15	TRBD2	-	TGTGCCACCAGCAGAGATCGGGAGGGCCTCAATGAGCAGTTCTTC	CATSRDREGLNEQFF
TRBJ1-1	TRBV7-2	-	-	TGTGCCAGCAGCGACCGGGACAAGGAGGACACTGAAGCTTTCTTT	CASSDRDKEDTEAFF
TRBJ1-2	TRBV6-6	-	-	TGTGCCAGCAGTTACTCCTGGGGGGATGAAGCGTATGGCTACACCTTC	CASSYSWGDEAYGYTF